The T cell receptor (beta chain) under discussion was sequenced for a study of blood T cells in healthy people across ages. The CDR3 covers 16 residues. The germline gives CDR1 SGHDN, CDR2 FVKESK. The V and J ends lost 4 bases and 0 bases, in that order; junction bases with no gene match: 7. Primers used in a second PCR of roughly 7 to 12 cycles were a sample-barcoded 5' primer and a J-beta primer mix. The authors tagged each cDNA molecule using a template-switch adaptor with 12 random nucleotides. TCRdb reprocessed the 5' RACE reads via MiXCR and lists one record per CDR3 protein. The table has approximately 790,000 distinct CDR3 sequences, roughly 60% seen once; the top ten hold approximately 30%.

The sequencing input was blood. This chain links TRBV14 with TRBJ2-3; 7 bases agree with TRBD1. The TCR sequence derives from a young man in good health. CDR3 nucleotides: TGTGCCAGCAGCCTTTTTAGGGGGCTTAGCACAGATACGCAGTATTTT. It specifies CASSLFRGLSTDTQYF.